This TCR beta chain comes out of a study of PD-1 blockade in classical Hodgkin lymphoma. Germline V gene sequence: CDR1 SGHTA, CDR2 FQGNSA. This CDR3 is built from 14 residues. Deletions cut 3 bases from V and 3 bases from J, with 10 bases between. Using immunoSEQ multiplex PCR, the repertoire was profiled, and TCRdb retains in-frame clones only, with some absent. Counted here are 75,000 to 100,000 clones, roughly four fifths occurring once; the ten biggest clones make up 16%. Brentuximab vedotin exposure varied among the patients, all of whom had relapsed after autologous stem cell transplantation. The table lists this clone with a count of one.

The genes are TRBV7-2 and TRBJ2-3; D remains ambiguous. This specimen consisted of peripheral blood mononuclear cells (PBMCs), obtained before the second cycle of nivolumab. This TCR was recovered from a human donor with classical Hodgkin lymphoma. This chain's CDR3 is CASSLAARTDTQYF. The CDR3 DNA is TGTGCCAGCAGCTTGGCCGCCCGTACAGATACGCAGTATTTT.